The rows below give T cell receptor beta chains drawn from one sample of a study of T cells of healthy individuals. TCRdb used MiXCR to reprocess the 5' RACE reads, holding one entry per CDR3 protein. The table lists 85,000 to 100,000 distinct CDR3 sequences, 15% to 20% of them singletons. Source of these receptors: a human donor in good health. The CDR3 runs from the conserved cysteine through the conserved F or W. Fields, in order: D gene, J gene, V gene, clone size, CDR3 protein, CDR3 DNA. A D gene is named only where the DNA matches it firmly. Some rows have no size entry. The others give once, few or many, or a class for an expanded clone.

d_gene: NA; j_gene: TRBJ1-1; v_gene: TRBV4-1; abundance: NA; CDR3aa: CASSQDLVTSFFEAFF; CDR3nt: TGCGCCAGCAGCCAAGATCTGGTGACTTCCTTTTTTGAAGCTTTCTTT
d_gene: NA; j_gene: TRBJ2-2; v_gene: TRBV24-1; abundance: few; CDR3aa: CATQTGRDTGELFF; CDR3nt: TGTGCCACCCAGACAGGGAGGGACACCGGGGAGCTGTTTTTT
d_gene: NA; j_gene: TRBJ2-7; v_gene: TRBV13; abundance: NA; CDR3aa: CASSFEQGSYEQYF; CDR3nt: TGTGCCAGCAGCTTCGAACAGGGATCCTACGAGCAGTACTTC
d_gene: NA; j_gene: TRBJ2-7; v_gene: TRBV13; abundance: NA; CDR3aa: CASSLQGSHYEQYF; CDR3nt: TGTGCCAGCAGCTTACAGGGGTCCCACTACGAGCAGTACTTC
d_gene: NA; j_gene: TRBJ2-6; v_gene: TRBV28; abundance: few; CDR3aa: CASSSVGANVLTF; CDR3nt: TGTGCCAGCAGTTCAGTGGGGGCCAACGTCCTGACTTTC
d_gene: NA; j_gene: TRBJ2-1; v_gene: TRBV6-2/TRBV6-3; abundance: few; CDR3aa: CASSHREEAYNEQFF; CDR3nt: TGTGCCAGCAGTCACAGGGAAGAGGCCTACAATGAGCAGTTCTTC
d_gene: NA; j_gene: TRBJ1-5; v_gene: TRBV7-2; abundance: many; CDR3aa: CASSSDGSNQPQHF; CDR3nt: TGTGCCAGCAGCTCGGACGGAAGCAATCAGCCCCAGCATTTT
d_gene: NA; j_gene: TRBJ1-5; v_gene: TRBV12-3/TRBV12-4; abundance: NA; CDR3aa: CASSPRGTQPQHF; CDR3nt: TGTGCCAGCAGCCCCAGGGGAACTCAGCCCCAGCATTTT
d_gene: TRBD1; j_gene: TRBJ2-7; v_gene: TRBV28; abundance: NA; CDR3aa: CASSLWGTGAYEQYF; CDR3nt: TGTGCCAGCAGTTTATGGGGGACAGGAGCCTACGAGCAGTACTTC
d_gene: TRBD1; j_gene: TRBJ1-1; v_gene: TRBV20-1; abundance: NA; CDR3aa: CSAARDRGYTEAFF; CDR3nt: TGCAGTGCTGCCCGGGACAGAGGGTACACTGAAGCTTTCTTT
d_gene: TRBD2; j_gene: TRBJ2-3; v_gene: TRBV11-1; abundance: few; CDR3aa: CASSYGSGGPTDTQYF; CDR3nt: TGTGCCAGCAGTTACGGTAGCGGGGGGCCGACCGATACGCAGTATTTT
d_gene: NA; j_gene: TRBJ2-2; v_gene: TRBV5-6; abundance: few; CDR3aa: CASSFTSITGELFF; CDR3nt: TGTGCCAGCAGCTTTACTAGCATCACCGGGGAGCTGTTTTTT
d_gene: NA; j_gene: TRBJ2-7; v_gene: TRBV6-2/TRBV6-3; abundance: few; CDR3aa: CAIRRQGDYSYEQYF; CDR3nt: TGTGCCATCCGACGGCAGGGAGATTACTCCTACGAGCAGTACTTC
d_gene: NA; j_gene: TRBJ1-2; v_gene: TRBV20-1; abundance: NA; CDR3aa: CSATPGRRYGYTF; CDR3nt: TGCAGTGCTACTCCAGGGCGACGATATGGCTACACCTTC
d_gene: TRBD1; j_gene: TRBJ2-4; v_gene: TRBV4-3; abundance: NA; CDR3aa: CASSQVGQGLIKNIQYF; CDR3nt: TGCGCCAGCAGCCAAGTGGGACAGGGCCTGATCAAAAACATTCAGTACTTC
d_gene: NA; j_gene: TRBJ2-5; v_gene: TRBV10-3; abundance: few; CDR3aa: CAISESGRGETQYF; CDR3nt: TGTGCCATCAGTGAGTCGGGCAGGGGAGAGACCCAGTACTTC
d_gene: TRBD1; j_gene: TRBJ1-2; v_gene: TRBV4-3; abundance: many; CDR3aa: CASSQAGTEYGYTF; CDR3nt: TGCGCCAGCAGCCAAGCCGGGACAGAGTATGGCTACACCTTC
d_gene: TRBD1; j_gene: TRBJ2-2; v_gene: TRBV24-1; abundance: NA; CDR3aa: CASGTGGTNTGELFF; CDR3nt: TGTGCCTCGGGGACAGGGGGAACGAACACCGGGGAGCTGTTTTTT
d_gene: NA; j_gene: TRBJ2-6; v_gene: TRBV27; abundance: NA; CDR3aa: CASMEFGANVLTF; CDR3nt: TGTGCCAGCATGGAGTTTGGGGCCAACGTCCTGACTTTC
d_gene: NA; j_gene: TRBJ2-5; v_gene: TRBV3-1; abundance: few; CDR3aa: CASSQMTLQETQYF; CDR3nt: TGTGCCAGCAGCCAAATGACGCTCCAAGAGACCCAGTACTTC
d_gene: TRBD1; j_gene: TRBJ2-1; v_gene: TRBV28; abundance: few; CDR3aa: CASSFLDGKGATYNEQFF; CDR3nt: TGTGCCAGCAGTTTCCTTGACGGGAAGGGGGCGACTTACAATGAGCAGTTCTTC
d_gene: NA; j_gene: TRBJ2-7; v_gene: TRBV20-1; abundance: NA; CDR3aa: CSGGGTHEQYF; CDR3nt: TGCAGTGGAGGAGGTACCCACGAGCAGTACTTC
d_gene: NA; j_gene: TRBJ2-7; v_gene: TRBV12-5; abundance: NA; CDR3aa: CASGIGLAYEQYF; CDR3nt: TGTGCTAGTGGTATAGGACTGGCCTACGAGCAGTACTTC
d_gene: TRBD1; j_gene: TRBJ1-1; v_gene: TRBV7-9; abundance: few; CDR3aa: CASTGGVGTGKKEAFF; CDR3nt: TGTGCCAGCACCGGGGGGGTGGGGACAGGGAAAAAAGAAGCTTTCTTT